The rows below give T cell receptor beta chains drawn from one sample of a study of breast tumors, draining lymph nodes, adjacent tissues. One entry per CDR3 protein results from TCRdb running MiXCR on the multiplex PCR reads. The sample records about 120,000 distinct CDR3 sequences, roughly 21% being singletons. Material for sequencing was axillary lymph node tissue. These TCRs come from a female donor with breast cancer. Some clones in this sample may be carry-over from other donors' samples. The conserved cysteine and the conserved F or W are not part of the CDR3 here. Each record gives: J gene, V gene, clone size, CDR3 length, CDR3 protein. Size tells how often a clone was seen (once, few, many) or the class of an expanded clone, and some rows leave it out.

j_gene: TRBJ2-2; v_gene: TRBV10-1; abundance: many; len: 13; CDR3aa: ASSESTGNTGELF
j_gene: TRBJ2-1; v_gene: TRBV20-1; abundance: many; len: 14; CDR3aa: SAASFGGQGGGEQF
j_gene: TRBJ2-3; v_gene: TRBV4-1; abundance: many; len: 17; CDR3aa: ASSPGSTSGRPSTDTQY
j_gene: TRBJ2-1; v_gene: TRBV14; abundance: many; len: 14; CDR3aa: ASSHPGTSGYNEQF
j_gene: TRBJ2-7; v_gene: TRBV20-1; abundance: many; len: 13; CDR3aa: SARHLRGPTYEQY
j_gene: TRBJ2-3; v_gene: TRBV2; abundance: many; len: 13; CDR3aa: ASSRPSGSTDTQY
j_gene: TRBJ1-2; v_gene: TRBV7-6; abundance: many; len: 12; CDR3aa: ASSLTGQEYGYT
j_gene: TRBJ2-1; v_gene: TRBV5-6; abundance: many; len: 12; CDR3aa: ASSLVSGGDEQF
j_gene: TRBJ2-5; v_gene: TRBV24-1; abundance: NA; len: 14; CDR3aa: ASSDVPGQGQGTQY
j_gene: TRBJ2-7; v_gene: TRBV28; abundance: many; len: 10; CDR3aa: ASGSGPYEQY
j_gene: TRBJ1-2; v_gene: TRBV16; abundance: NA; len: 12; CDR3aa: ASSQEGATHGYT
j_gene: TRBJ2-2; v_gene: TRBV5-1; abundance: NA; len: 16; CDR3aa: ASSELTGGRMVHRGAV
j_gene: TRBJ1-5; v_gene: TRBV7-2; abundance: many; len: 13; CDR3aa: ASSTGTGVHQPQH
j_gene: TRBJ2-7; v_gene: TRBV6-5; abundance: many; len: 15; CDR3aa: ASSYRASSASSYEQY
j_gene: TRBJ1-5; v_gene: TRBV19; abundance: NA; len: 12; CDR3aa: ASNGEYSNQPQH
j_gene: TRBJ2-5; v_gene: TRBV15; abundance: many; len: 13; CDR3aa: ATSRDLGSEETQY
j_gene: TRBJ2-1; v_gene: TRBV18; abundance: many; len: 11; CDR3aa: ASSPMGRNEQF
j_gene: TRBJ2-2; v_gene: TRBV6-1; abundance: NA; len: 15; CDR3aa: ASSEAPGVGGTGELF
j_gene: TRBJ2-4; v_gene: TRBV7-9; abundance: NA; len: 9; CDR3aa: ASSLERIQY
j_gene: TRBJ2-7; v_gene: TRBV7-9; abundance: many; len: 12; CDR3aa: ASSLVGTNYEQY
j_gene: TRBJ2-5; v_gene: TRBV3-1; abundance: few; len: 11; CDR3aa: ASTGGYQETQY
j_gene: TRBJ2-3; v_gene: TRBV29-1; abundance: many; len: 10; CDR3aa: SVVSRTDTQY
j_gene: TRBJ1-2; v_gene: TRBV3-1; abundance: few; len: 12; CDR3aa: ASSPLTGAIGYT
j_gene: TRBJ2-7; v_gene: TRBV7-9; abundance: many; len: 12; CDR3aa: ASSPTGNFYEQY
j_gene: TRBJ2-3; v_gene: TRBV9; abundance: many; len: 14; CDR3aa: ASSVQSGGGTDTQY
j_gene: TRBJ2-5; v_gene: TRBV5-8; abundance: many; len: 11; CDR3aa: ASSWTRVETQY
j_gene: TRBJ2-2; v_gene: TRBV9; abundance: NA; len: 14; CDR3aa: ASRTGTGAVGGELV
j_gene: TRBJ1-6; v_gene: TRBV7-8; abundance: many; len: 13; CDR3aa: ASRTTTGVDSPLH
j_gene: TRBJ2-5; v_gene: TRBV29-1; abundance: many; len: 8; CDR3aa: SVSGETQY
j_gene: TRBJ2-5; v_gene: TRBV5-1; abundance: many; len: 12; CDR3aa: ASSFGRAKETQY
j_gene: TRBJ1-2; v_gene: TRBV20-1; abundance: NA; len: 13; CDR3aa: SANNMFGQTYGYT
j_gene: TRBJ2-7; v_gene: TRBV30; abundance: many; len: 14; CDR3aa: AWTSPNSVSGYEQY
j_gene: TRBJ2-1; v_gene: TRBV6-1; abundance: few; len: 12; CDR3aa: ASHYRGLYNEQF
j_gene: TRBJ2-3; v_gene: TRBV9; abundance: many; len: 13; CDR3aa: ASSPGLAGGDTQY
j_gene: TRBJ2-2; v_gene: TRBV20-1; abundance: many; len: 13; CDR3aa: SARDSRTVSGELF
j_gene: TRBJ1-4; v_gene: TRBV5-1; abundance: NA; len: 15; CDR3aa: ASSSEGAGAGLEKLS
j_gene: TRBJ2-5; v_gene: TRBV7-7; abundance: NA; len: 12; CDR3aa: ASSLGTSAETQY
j_gene: TRBJ2-3; v_gene: TRBV12-5; abundance: many; len: 12; CDR3aa: ASSPAAGGDTQY
j_gene: TRBJ2-1; v_gene: TRBV24-1; abundance: many; len: 14; CDR3aa: ATSDTGSGIRDEQF
j_gene: TRBJ2-7; v_gene: TRBV12-3/TRBV12-4; abundance: many; len: 11; CDR3aa: ASSRTRTYEQY
j_gene: TRBJ2-1; v_gene: TRBV2; abundance: many; len: 17; CDR3aa: ASSEVIAGDDSSYNEQF
j_gene: TRBJ1-2; v_gene: TRBV19; abundance: NA; len: 11; CDR3aa: ASSISHRSGYT
j_gene: TRBJ2-3; v_gene: TRBV10-3; abundance: many; len: 13; CDR3aa: AIRAGTLRTDTQY
j_gene: TRBJ2-6; v_gene: TRBV3-1; abundance: many; len: 13; CDR3aa: ASSAGISGANVLT